A selection of T cell receptor beta chains follows, all from one sample in a study of blood T cell repertoires in COVID-19. Repertoires were generated with immunoSEQ multiplex PCR, while TCRdb's copy carries only in-frame clones and drops some. The table includes 210,000 or so clones, roughly four fifths detected once. Sequenced sample: peripheral blood. All receptors come from a woman aged 70 to 79 with active or convalescent COVID-19. The CDR3 runs from the conserved cysteine through the conserved F or W. D genes are given only for firm matches. A clone size is listed for some rows: how often the clone was seen (once, few, many), or a class if it is expanded.

TRBV6-1	.	.	TRBJ2-3	CASSEGRAYTQYF	TGTGCCAGCAGTGAAGGGCGGGCCTATACGCAGTATTTT
TRBV19	TRBD2	.	TRBJ2-7	CASSIVRLAGRGGFGAGEQYF	TGTGCCAGTAGTATAGTTCGGCTAGCGGGCCGGGGCGGTTTTGGGGCCGGCGAGCAGTACTTC
TRBV5-1	.	.	TRBJ1-5	CASSRGPGGQLQHF	TGCGCCAGCAGCCGAGGACCCGGGGGTCAGCTCCAGCATTTT
TRBV6-5	.	.	TRBJ1-2	CASSYGRTDPYGYTF	TGTGCCAGCAGTTACGGTCGGACAGACCCCTATGGCTACACCTTC
TRBV6-5	TRBD2	.	TRBJ2-7	CASTFGLAGDYEQYF	TGTGCCAGCACATTCGGACTAGCGGGAGACTACGAGCAGTACTTC
TRBV30	TRBD1	once	TRBJ1-2	CAWSVRGRVYYGYTF	TGTGCCTGGAGTGTCAGGGGGCGAGTTTACTATGGCTACACCTTC
TRBV21-1	.	.	TRBJ1-1	CASSKFIGQGARTEAFF	TGTGCCAGCAGCAAATTTATTGGACAGGGGGCGCGAACTGAAGCTTTCTTT
TRBV5-5	TRBD1	few	TRBJ2-7	CASSFRWDRAYEQYF	TGTGCCAGCAGCTTCCGCTGGGACAGGGCCTACGAGCAGTACTTC
TRBV9	TRBD2	.	TRBJ2-7	CASSVGLAVDYEQYF	TGTGCCAGCAGCGTAGGACTAGCGGTAGACTACGAGCAGTACTTC
TRBV2	.	.	TRBJ2-2	CASGRHGGRTGELFF	TGTGCCAGCGGTCGACACGGGGGGCGGACCGGGGAGCTGTTTTTT
TRBV6-2/TRBV6-3	TRBD2	.	TRBJ2-2	CASSPLAGRDTGELFF	TGTGCCAGCAGCCCTCTAGCGGGAAGGGACACCGGGGAGCTGTTTTTT
TRBV2	TRBD2	.	TRBJ2-3	CASLREGLADTQYF	TGTGCCAGCCTTCGGGAGGGCTTAGCAGATACGCAGTATTTT
TRBV30	.	.	TRBJ2-1	CAWSMGVTRNEQFF	TGTGCCTGGAGCATGGGAGTAACGAGGAATGAGCAGTTCTTC
TRBV20-1	TRBD1	.	TRBJ2-7	CSASPSGTGGHEQYF	TGCAGTGCTAGTCCCTCCGGTACAGGGGGCCACGAGCAGTACTTC
TRBV6-5	TRBD2	.	TRBJ2-3	CASRYGTSGRDTQYF	TGTGCCAGCAGATACGGGACTAGCGGGAGAGATACGCAGTATTTT
TRBV19	.	.	TRBJ2-1	CASSHQSGNEQFF	TGTGCCAGTAGCCACCAGAGCGGCAATGAGCAGTTCTTC
TRBV15	.	once	TRBJ1-5	CATSKTRSYNQPQHF	TGTGCCACCAGTAAGACGAGGTCCTACAATCAGCCCCAGCATTTT
TRBV9	TRBD1	.	TRBJ1-3	CASKGAPGNTIYF	TGTGCCAGCAAGGGGGCGCCGGGAAACACCATATATTTT
TRBV6-2/TRBV6-3	TRBD2	.	TRBJ2-7	CASSKLLAGAPYF	TGTGCCAGCAGTAAACTACTAGCGGGAGCTCCATACTTC
TRBV18	.	.	TRBJ2-5	CASSPTGWETQYF	TGTGCCAGCTCACCAACAGGGTGGGAGACCCAGTACTTC
TRBV7-3	TRBD2	.	TRBJ2-3	CASSLYGTIISTDTQYF	TGTGCCAGCAGCTTATATGGGACTATTATCAGCACAGATACGCAGTATTTT
TRBV27	.	once	TRBJ2-7	CASSLDAPAGRWGEQYF	TGTGCCAGCAGTTTGGACGCCCCAGCGGGTCGGTGGGGCGAGCAGTACTTC
TRBV9	.	.	TRBJ1-1	CASSPLSGGNTEAFF	TGTGCCAGCAGCCCCCTGTCGGGAGGGAACACTGAAGCTTTCTTT
TRBV6-6	.	.	TRBJ2-7	CASSKEGSSYEQYF	TGTGCCAGCTCCAAGGAGGGGAGCTCCTACGAGCAGTACTTC
TRBV18	TRBD1	.	TRBJ2-1	CASSPLGQGSYNEQFF	TGTGCCAGCTCACCACTGGGACAGGGCTCCTACAATGAGCAGTTCTTC
TRBV27	.	.	TRBJ2-7	CASSLVGKNSYEQYF	TGTGCCAGCAGTTTAGTTGGCAAAAACTCCTACGAGCAGTACTTC
TRBV6-6	TRBD1	.	TRBJ2-7	CASTRGQGRGAYEQYF	TGTGCCAGCACTCGCGGACAGGGACGAGGGGCCTACGAGCAGTACTTC
TRBV27	.	.	TRBJ2-7	CASSYPGQLYEQYF	TGTGCCAGCAGTTACCCGGGACAACTCTACGAGCAGTACTTC
TRBV6-1	.	.	TRBJ2-7	CASSEGAKYEQYF	TGTGCCAGCAGTGAGGGGGCGAAATACGAGCAGTACTTC